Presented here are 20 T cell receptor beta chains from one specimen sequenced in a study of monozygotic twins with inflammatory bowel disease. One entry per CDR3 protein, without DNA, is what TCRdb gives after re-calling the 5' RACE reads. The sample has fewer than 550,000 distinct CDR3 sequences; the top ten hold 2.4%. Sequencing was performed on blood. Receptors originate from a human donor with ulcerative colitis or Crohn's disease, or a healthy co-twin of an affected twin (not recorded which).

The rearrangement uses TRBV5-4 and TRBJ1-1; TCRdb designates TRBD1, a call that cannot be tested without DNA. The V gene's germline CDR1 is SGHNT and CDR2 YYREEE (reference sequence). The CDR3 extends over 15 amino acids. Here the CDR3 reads CASSPSPGQGTEAFF.

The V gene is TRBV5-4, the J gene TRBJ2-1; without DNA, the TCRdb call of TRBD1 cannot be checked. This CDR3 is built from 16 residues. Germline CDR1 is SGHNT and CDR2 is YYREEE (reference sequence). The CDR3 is CASYTAGTGNYNEQFF.

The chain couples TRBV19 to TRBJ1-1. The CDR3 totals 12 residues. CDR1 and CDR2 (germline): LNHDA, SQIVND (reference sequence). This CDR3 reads CASSLWGTEAFF.

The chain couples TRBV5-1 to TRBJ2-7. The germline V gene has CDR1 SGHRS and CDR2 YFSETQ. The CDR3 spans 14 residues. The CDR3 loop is CASSSWGSSYEQYF.

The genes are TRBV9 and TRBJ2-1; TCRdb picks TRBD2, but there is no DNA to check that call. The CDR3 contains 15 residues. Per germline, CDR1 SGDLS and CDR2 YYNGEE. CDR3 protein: CASSVASGGADEQFF.

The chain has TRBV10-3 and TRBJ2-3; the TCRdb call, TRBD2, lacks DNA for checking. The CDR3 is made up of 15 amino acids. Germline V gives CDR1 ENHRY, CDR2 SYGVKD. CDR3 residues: CAISVAGASTDTQYF.

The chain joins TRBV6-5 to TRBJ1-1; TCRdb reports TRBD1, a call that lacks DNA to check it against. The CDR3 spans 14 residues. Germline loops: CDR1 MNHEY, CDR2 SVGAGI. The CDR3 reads CASSYYNRPTEAFF.

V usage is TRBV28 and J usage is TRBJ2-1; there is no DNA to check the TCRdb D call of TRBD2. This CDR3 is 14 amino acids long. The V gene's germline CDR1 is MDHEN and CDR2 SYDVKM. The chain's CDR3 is CASYSGSSYNEQFF.

The CDR3 protein is CASRNSDNLDTEAFF. The rearrangement uses TRBV6-2 or TRBV6-3 and TRBJ1-1. Germline lookup yields CDR1 MNHEY and CDR2 SVGEGT. The CDR3 is made up of 15 amino acids.

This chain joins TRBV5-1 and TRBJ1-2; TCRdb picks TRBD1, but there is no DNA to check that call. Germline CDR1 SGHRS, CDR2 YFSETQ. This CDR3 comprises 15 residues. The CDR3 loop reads CASSLGLEMGDGYTF.

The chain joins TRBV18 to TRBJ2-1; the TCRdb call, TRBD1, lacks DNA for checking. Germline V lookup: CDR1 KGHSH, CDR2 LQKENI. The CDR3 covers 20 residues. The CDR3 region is CASSPMWTGGSRGSYNEQFF.

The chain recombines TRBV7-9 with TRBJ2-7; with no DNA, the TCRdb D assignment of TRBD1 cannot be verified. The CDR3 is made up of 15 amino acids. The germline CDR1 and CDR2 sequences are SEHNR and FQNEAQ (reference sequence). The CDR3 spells CASSLMDRGGYEQYF.

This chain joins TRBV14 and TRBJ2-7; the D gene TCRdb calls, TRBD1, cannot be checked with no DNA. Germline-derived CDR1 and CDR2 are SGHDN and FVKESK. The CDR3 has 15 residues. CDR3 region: CASSREPRNWYEQYF.

CDR3 residues: CASSQDKAGAHEKLFF. The genes are TRBV4-2 and TRBJ1-4. The V gene's germline CDR1 is LGHNA and CDR2 YNFKEQ. This CDR3 is built from 16 residues.

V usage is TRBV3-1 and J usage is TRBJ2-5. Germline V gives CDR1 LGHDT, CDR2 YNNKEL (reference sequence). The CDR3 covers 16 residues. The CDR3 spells CASSQSGPRYQETQYF.

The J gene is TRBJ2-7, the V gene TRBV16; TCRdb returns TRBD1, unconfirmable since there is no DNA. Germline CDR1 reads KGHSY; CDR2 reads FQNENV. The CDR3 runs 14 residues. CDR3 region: CASSQLTGTHEQYF.

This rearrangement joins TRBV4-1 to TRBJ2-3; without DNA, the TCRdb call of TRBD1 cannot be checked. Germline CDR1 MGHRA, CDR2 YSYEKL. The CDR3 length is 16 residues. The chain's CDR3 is CASSQGRDRATDTQYF.

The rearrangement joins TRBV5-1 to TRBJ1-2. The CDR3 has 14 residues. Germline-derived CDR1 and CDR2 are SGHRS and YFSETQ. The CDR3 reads CASSVLEGGYGYTF.

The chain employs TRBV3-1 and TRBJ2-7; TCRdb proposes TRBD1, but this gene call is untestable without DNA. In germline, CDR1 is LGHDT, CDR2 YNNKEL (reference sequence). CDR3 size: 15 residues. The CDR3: CASSTHDRATYEQYF.

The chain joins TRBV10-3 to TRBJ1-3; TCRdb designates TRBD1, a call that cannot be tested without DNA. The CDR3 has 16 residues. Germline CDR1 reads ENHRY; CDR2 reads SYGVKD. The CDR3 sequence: CAISESNPVSGNTIYF.